This T cell receptor beta chain was retrieved from a study of blood T cell repertoires in COVID-19 (TCRdb year 2020). Regarding the complete study: Samples covering the acute and convalescent phases of COVID-19 were provided by collaborators in the United States, Italy and Spain. The material from the prospective study consisted of cDNA or gDNA derived from T cells, B-cell-depleted T cells, or PBMCs. Subjects who had been exposed to COVID-19, were actively infected with it, or had recovered from it provided the deeply sampled blood TCRbeta repertoires that made up the dataset. The repertoires were released in a freely available public database meant as a resource for research on the immune response to SARS-CoV-2. Samples came from the ongoing ImmuneRACE study (first 160 participants) plus 1,254 subjects from 6 global collaborators. A de-identified subject ID, COVID-19 status, age in years and sex were almost always included in the sample metadata. Where HLA class I and class II types were available, the types were taken from metadata supplied by the sample provider, not from assay-based typing. Points the paper makes about the study in general: How much clinical and demographic metadata was included differed by source and by participant, and the metadata was provided uncurated.

The CDR3 covers 12 residues, taking in both the cysteine and the phenylalanine. Just the 36-base CDR3 DNA is kept, in frame starting at base 1. The trim is 5 bases for V and 8 bases for J, with a gap of 12 bases between the germline ends. CDR1 is given as LNHDA and CDR2 as SQIVND, both from the germline V gene (reference sequence). As regards this clone: There is no known antigen for this receptor. Nothing much larger sits one base from this clone, and base qualities are not available.

TCRbeta CDR3 regions were amplified from genomic DNA using the immunoSEQ Assay, a bias-controlled multiplex PCR. On the study's bioinformatics: The number of nucleated cells in each sample was estimated by amplification of reference gene primers within the assay. To quantify the absolute abundance of each unique TCRbeta CDR3 rearrangement, sequence reads were collapsed and filtered. For each sample, productive Simpson clonality was calculated as the square root of Simpson's diversity index across productive rearrangements. TCRdb retrieved this table from immuneACCESS and kept in-frame rearrangements only. Not all clones are present; in checked studies, unresolved V genes account for under half, and no reason is known for the remainder. The V and J calls and clone size are taken from that table; D and trimming were inferred from the DNA. In all, the sample holds around 100,000 clones, and roughly 84% of those were seen once. The top ten clones comprise around 2% of the sample.

The collaborating institutions used their own protocols to collect whole blood in K2EDTA tubes. Collaborator samples were shipped for TCRbeta analysis as frozen whole blood, isolated PBMCs, or DNA extracted from either sample type. The sequence derives from a human donor in a cohort sampled during active COVID-19. Sequenced input: peripheral blood. The chain is assembled from TRBV19 and TRBJ1-2; D gene: possibly TRBD1, on 6 matching bases. Read as DNA, the sequence is TGTGCCAGTAGTCTTACAGGGTACGGCTACACCTTC. It translates as CASSLTGYGYTF.